Listed below are T cell receptor beta chains from one sample, sequenced in a study of patients and donors after allogeneic stem cell transplantation. Each CDR3 protein is one row after TCRdb ran MiXCR on the RT-PCR reads. The sample holds roughly 230,000 distinct CDR3 sequences; 14% are singletons and the top ten take 11%. Sequenced material: blood, either unsorted or a sorted T cell fraction (not recorded which). The origin of the receptors is a human donor who was either an allogeneic HSCT recipient or a stem cell or donor lymphocyte infusion donor (not recorded which). It is not recorded whose cells these are; they may come from a transplant donor. Each CDR3 is given with its conserved first and last residue. Fields, in order: V gene, D gene, clone size, J gene, CDR3 protein, CDR3 DNA. D genes are given only for firm matches. Where a row states a size, it is once, few, many or the class of an expanded clone; other rows omit it.

V gene: TRBV30
D gene: .
clone size: few
J gene: TRBJ2-2
CDR3 protein: CAWSVGAYGELFF
CDR3 DNA: TGTGCCTGGAGTGTCGGCGCTTACGGGGAGCTGTTTTTT

V gene: TRBV7-8
D gene: .
clone size: many
J gene: TRBJ2-5
CDR3 protein: CASSLVEETQYF
CDR3 DNA: TGTGCCAGCAGCTTAGTGGAGGAGACCCAGTACTTC

V gene: TRBV30
D gene: TRBD1
clone size: few
J gene: TRBJ1-5
CDR3 protein: CAWSGGLNQPQHF
CDR3 DNA: TGTGCCTGGTCAGGGGGGCTCAATCAGCCCCAGCATTTT

V gene: TRBV3-1
D gene: .
clone size: .
J gene: TRBJ2-7
CDR3 protein: CASSPEWGMAHEQYF
CDR3 DNA: TGTGCCAGCAGCCCAGAGTGGGGTATGGCCCACGAGCAGTACTTC

V gene: TRBV4-3
D gene: .
clone size: many
J gene: TRBJ2-1
CDR3 protein: CASSQNHGNEQFF
CDR3 DNA: TGCGCCAGCAGCCAAAACCACGGCAATGAGCAGTTCTTC

V gene: TRBV28
D gene: .
clone size: few
J gene: TRBJ2-1
CDR3 protein: CASGKYRTNEQFF
CDR3 DNA: TGTGCCAGCGGAAAATACAGGACGAATGAGCAGTTCTTC

V gene: TRBV12-3/TRBV12-4
D gene: .
clone size: .
J gene: TRBJ2-1
CDR3 protein: CASSRIFGGEQFF
CDR3 DNA: TGTGCCAGCAGCCGAATATTCGGGGGTGAGCAGTTCTTC

V gene: TRBV12-3/TRBV12-4
D gene: .
clone size: few
J gene: TRBJ1-1
CDR3 protein: CASSLGPGLEAFF
CDR3 DNA: TGTGCCAGCAGTTTAGGCCCTGGGTTGGAAGCTTTCTTT

V gene: TRBV11-3
D gene: .
clone size: many
J gene: TRBJ2-3
CDR3 protein: CASSFRTRTDTQYF
CDR3 DNA: TGTGCCAGCAGCTTTAGGACTCGCACAGATACGCAGTATTTT

V gene: TRBV3-1
D gene: .
clone size: .
J gene: TRBJ2-7
CDR3 protein: CASSQGYKAGSSYEQYF
CDR3 DNA: TGTGCCAGCAGCCAAGGATATAAGGCGGGGAGCTCCTACGAGCAGTACTTC

V gene: TRBV25-1
D gene: .
clone size: many
J gene: TRBJ1-2
CDR3 protein: CASSDEVGYGYTF
CDR3 DNA: TGTGCCAGCAGTGACGAGGTCGGCTATGGCTACACCTTC

V gene: TRBV5-1
D gene: .
clone size: .
J gene: TRBJ2-5
CDR3 protein: CASSSPPRETQYF
CDR3 DNA: TGCGCCAGCAGCTCCCCGCCTCGAGAGACCCAGTACTTC

V gene: TRBV4-1
D gene: .
clone size: many
J gene: TRBJ2-7
CDR3 protein: CASSQISGEQYF
CDR3 DNA: TGCGCCAGCAGCCAGATCTCCGGGGAGCAGTACTTC

V gene: TRBV5-1
D gene: .
clone size: few
J gene: TRBJ2-3
CDR3 protein: CASSGLPELRTQYF
CDR3 DNA: TGCGCCAGCAGCGGACTCCCGGAATTGAGGACGCAGTATTTT

V gene: TRBV6-5
D gene: .
clone size: .
J gene: TRBJ1-1
CDR3 protein: CASSSMSILNTEAFF
CDR3 DNA: TGTGCCAGCAGTTCCATGTCCATCTTGAACACTGAAGCTTTCTTT

V gene: TRBV15
D gene: TRBD2
clone size: .
J gene: TRBJ2-7
CDR3 protein: CATSFGGDEQYF
CDR3 DNA: TGTGCCACCAGCTTCGGGGGGGACGAGCAGTACTTC

V gene: TRBV20-1
D gene: TRBD1
clone size: few
J gene: TRBJ1-2
CDR3 protein: CSATGTGFGYTF
CDR3 DNA: TGCAGTGCTACCGGGACAGGGTTTGGCTACACCTTC

V gene: TRBV11-1
D gene: .
clone size: .
J gene: TRBJ1-1
CDR3 protein: CASSLQDGTEAFF
CDR3 DNA: TGTGCCAGCAGCTTACAGGACGGCACTGAAGCTTTCTTT

V gene: TRBV6-4
D gene: TRBD1
clone size: few
J gene: TRBJ1-1
CDR3 protein: CASRRQGNLNTEAFF
CDR3 DNA: TGTGCCAGCAGGAGACAGGGGAACTTAAACACTGAAGCTTTCTTT

V gene: TRBV11-2
D gene: .
clone size: many
J gene: TRBJ1-2
CDR3 protein: CASSLAGTPNYGYTF
CDR3 DNA: TGTGCCAGCAGCTTAGCGGGGACGCCTAACTATGGCTACACCTTC